The present entry profiles one T cell receptor beta chain with its context. CDR1 and CDR2 from the germline V gene are ENHRY and SYGVKD. This CDR3 comprises 14 residues. J gave up 7 bases and V 2 bases, and 5 bases lay outside the gene matches. These data are taken from a study of blood T cell repertoires in COVID-19. Overall study context: Spain, Italy and the United States supplied samples that represented acute and convalescent COVID-19. PBMCs, B-cell-depleted T cells, or T cells provided the cDNA or gDNA that made up the material.

Original handling: Estimates of nucleated cell counts were drawn from the amplification of reference gene primers. Some clones are missing from TCRdb's copy, which holds only in-frame ones; the method was immunoSEQ multiplex PCR. V and J calls and clone size are those listed in that table; D and trimming were worked out from the DNA. The sample lists 190,000 or so clones, approximately 91% occurring once. The V gene is TRBV10-3, the J gene TRBJ2-1, with 7 positions matching TRBD1. This sequence was found in a man between 40 and 49 years old with acute or convalescent COVID-19. The sample consisted of peripheral blood. This chain's CDR3 is CAISEETGWNEQFF. The CDR3 nucleotides read TGTGCCATCAGTGAGGAGACAGGGTGGAATGAGCAGTTCTTC.